This T cell receptor (beta chain) was sequenced in a study of blood T cell repertoires in COVID-19. Background on the study: Sites in the United States, Italy and Spain provided acute and convalescent COVID-19 samples.

Clones were read by immunoSEQ multiplex PCR, and TCRdb kept only the in-frame ones, dropping some. This table holds some 93,000 clones, 70% to 80% found once. The CDR3 totals 13 residues. Trimming took 0 bases from V and 7 from J, leaving 9 bases between them. The germline V gene encodes CDR1 LGHDT and CDR2 YNNKEL (reference sequence). The receptor comes from a human donor in a cohort sampled during active COVID-19. Sequencing used peripheral blood. The chain joins TRBV3-1 (or the pseudogene TRBV3-2) to TRBJ1-2, with D maybe TRBD1 (5 bases). This CDR3 reads CASSQDPGFGYTF. The CDR3 DNA reads TGTGCCAGCAGCCAAGATCCAGGGTTTGGCTACACCTTC.